The text below deals with one T cell receptor beta chain. Sequenced by immunoSEQ multiplex PCR; TCRdb stores in-frame clones only, minus some. The table includes about 100,000 clones, about 80% detected once. Germline V gene data show CDR1 as SSHAT and CDR2 as FNYEAQ (reference sequence). V lost 5 bases and J 0 bases, leaving 11 bases between the germline ends. The CDR3 totals 15 residues. This sample is part of a study of blood T cell repertoires in COVID-19. The sequence derives from a woman between 65 and 79 years old with acute or convalescent COVID-19. The sample consisted of peripheral blood. The V gene is TRBV7-7, the J gene TRBJ1-3; weak D call: TRBD1 (5 bases). CDR3 sequence reads: CASSEGVGSGNTIYF. In DNA form, the CDR3 reads TGTGCCAGCAGCGAAGGGGTCGGCTCTGGAAACACCATATATTTT.